A selection of T cell receptor beta chains follows, all from one sample in a study of radiation and T cells in renal cell carcinoma. Sequencing was performed with immunoSEQ multiplex PCR; in TCRdb, only in-frame clones are kept and a portion is missing. The table lists roughly 130,000 clones, 88% of them singletons, with approximately 5.8% in the top ten. The sample was blood, taken from a patient whose treatment included radiotherapy and nephrectomy. The source is a woman aged 65 to 85 with renal cell carcinoma. Both conserved end residues are trimmed from each CDR3.

>TRBJ2-1|TRBV5-1
ASSPQDRVGEQF
>TRBJ2-1|TRBV5-1
ASRLEPGPYNEQF
>TRBJ2-1|TRBV10-3
AISVKTGPYNEQF
>TRBJ2-1|TRBV9
ASSASSGGLYNEQF
>TRBJ1-2|TRBV28
ASSSSYGYT
>TRBJ2-3|TRBV11-3
ASSLGTGGTDTQY
>TRBJ1-5|TRBV19
ASSRVIRSKNQPQH
>TRBJ1-4|TRBV2
ASRKGMSANEKLF
>TRBJ2-1|TRBV19
ASSIGGTSRINEQF
>TRBJ1-1|TRBV6-1
ASSGLNRTGPAF
>TRBJ1-1|TRBV5-1
ASSLGVVNTEAF
>TRBJ2-2|TRBV14
ASSQGRLAANTGELF
>TRBJ2-3|TRBV13
ASSLTLQDSLTDTQY
>TRBJ2-7|TRBV30
AWSGRGLAGHEQY
>TRBJ1-2|TRBV5-4
ASSLTQDYGYT
>TRBJ2-3|TRBV9
ASSAAGTDTQY
>TRBJ1-5|TRBV27
ASRRQFLSNQPQH
>TRBJ1-4|TRBV14
ASSQGTGGVKLF
>TRBJ1-1|TRBV7-2
ASRRPLVSEAF
>TRBJ1-1|TRBV5-1
ASSLRVGDTEAF
>TRBJ2-7|TRBV28
ASLRGPPSYEQY
>TRBJ1-1|TRBV27
ASHRTGVPWTEAF
>TRBJ2-3|TRBV7-9
ASSLGRVAGGISTDTQY
>TRBJ1-4|TRBV9
ASGGQGHNEKLF
>TRBJ2-1|TRBV5-1
ASSLRTGRGNEQF
>TRBJ2-1|TRBV5-1
ASSLESPTGYNEQF
>TRBJ2-1|TRBV7-2
ASSLMAGLTYNEQF
>TRBJ2-7|TRBV6-5
ASSTRGTGKAEQY
>TRBJ1-2|TRBV19
ASSIGTGGYT
>TRBJ2-7|TRBV2
ASSAVAGQVREQY
>TRBJ2-7|TRBV11-2
ASSTIPGPGSEQY
>TRBJ1-5|TRBV10-3
AIRRGEGNQPQH
>TRBJ1-2|TRBV6-1
ASSEGRTYYGYT
>TRBJ1-6|TRBV7-3
ASSLTGYNSPLH
>TRBJ2-1|TRBV5-4
ASSLAGAGGEQF
>TRBJ1-1|TRBV5-1
ASSLASEAF
>TRBJ2-7|TRBV5-6
ASSFDFTEQY
>TRBJ1-2|TRBV28
ASSYGFAYGYT
>TRBJ2-5|TRBV5-1
ASSLMTSGGQETQY
>TRBJ2-6|TRBV5-1
ASRAGQGAWANVLT
>TRBJ2-2|TRBV9
ASSVEGFGTGELF
>TRBJ2-1|TRBV29-1
SVGTQF
>TRBJ2-7|TRBV7-6
ASSLFGGYEQY
>TRBJ2-2|TRBV29-1
SAVGQNANTGELF
>TRBJ2-3|TRBV9
ASSALLRGGTDTQY
>TRBJ2-5|TRBV18
ASSPREPPGGTQY
>TRBJ2-3|TRBV7-2
ASSLIGLAGGRIDTQY
>TRBJ1-5|TRBV19
ASSIFGTGPQPQH
>TRBJ2-5|TRBV30
AWSGQSGETQY
>TRBJ1-2|TRBV7-2
ASSLEGFWYGYT
>TRBJ2-1|TRBV4-2
ASSQDTGGAYNEQF
>TRBJ1-4|TRBV7-2
ASSTRNEKLF
>TRBJ1-4|TRBV27
ASRKTGNYEKLF
>TRBJ2-3|TRBV5-4
ASSPGPSTDTQY
>TRBJ1-2|TRBV9
ASSVVDRLSYGYT
>TRBJ2-7|TRBV27
ASSLNGPGNEQY
>TRBJ2-7|TRBV15
ATSRVLRVKNEQY
>TRBJ1-1|TRBV15
ATSRGGKNTEAF
>TRBJ2-1|TRBV7-2
ASSPSYNEQF
>TRBJ1-2|TRBV28
ASSLGRLYGYT